The sequence of this T cell receptor beta chain was determined in a study of T cells in Graves' hyperthyroidism and ophthalmopathy. Template material for amplifying TCR beta CDR3 regions consisted of RNA transcripts. First-round RT-PCR with HTBI primers amplified the TCR CDR3 region. TCRdb used MiXCR to reprocess the multiplex PCR reads, holding one entry per CDR3 protein. Here the sample spans around 240,000 distinct CDR3 sequences, roughly 15% being singletons. This CDR3 comprises 15 residues. Per germline, CDR1 MDHEN and CDR2 SYDVKM. Trimming stripped 4 bases from V and 1 base from J, with 8 bases between. At least ten counts were recorded for this clonotype.

This clonotype was obtained from a woman in her 40s with Graves' hyperthyroidism that later progressed to Graves' ophthalmopathy. Sequenced sample: blood. This chain uses TRBV28 with TRBJ2-6; the D gene is possibly TRBD2 (6 bases). This CDR3 reads CASSSGLSGANVLTF. The CDR3 DNA reads as TGTGCCAGCAGTTCGGGACTTTCTGGGGCCAACGTCCTGACTTTC.